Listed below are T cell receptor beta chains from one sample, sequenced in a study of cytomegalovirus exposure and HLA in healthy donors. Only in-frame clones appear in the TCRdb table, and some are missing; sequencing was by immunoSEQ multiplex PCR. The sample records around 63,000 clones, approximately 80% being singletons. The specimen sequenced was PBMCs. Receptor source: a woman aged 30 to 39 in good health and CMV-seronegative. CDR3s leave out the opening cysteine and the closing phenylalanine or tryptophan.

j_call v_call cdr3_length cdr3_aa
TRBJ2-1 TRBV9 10 ASSPSFDEQF
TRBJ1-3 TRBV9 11 ASSGSSGNTIY
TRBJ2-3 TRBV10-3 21 AISGLLYFSGRAQEKPADTQY
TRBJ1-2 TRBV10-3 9 AISESDGYT
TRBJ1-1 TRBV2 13 ASSEARTGTPRAF
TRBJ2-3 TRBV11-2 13 ASSSGLVHTDTQY
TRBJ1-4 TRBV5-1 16 ASSLNRLAGGANEKLF
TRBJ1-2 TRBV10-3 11 AISEQTGYGYT
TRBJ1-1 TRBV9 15 ASSVGAVTGYNTEAF
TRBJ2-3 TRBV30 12 AWTLAGGSDTQY
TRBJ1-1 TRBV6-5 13 ASSYSAGGNTEAF
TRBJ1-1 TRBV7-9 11 ASSLGQSTEAF
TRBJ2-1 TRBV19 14 ASSIEGRGIRNEQF
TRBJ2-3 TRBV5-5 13 ASSFGGRSTDTQY
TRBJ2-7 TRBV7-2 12 ASRVGAGRVEQY
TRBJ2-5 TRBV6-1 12 ASSKDRDQETQY
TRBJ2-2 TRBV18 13 ASSPGLAGSEELF
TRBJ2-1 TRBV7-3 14 ASSSWTGGSYNEQF
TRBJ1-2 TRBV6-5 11 ASSPGGAEGYT
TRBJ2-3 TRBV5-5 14 ASSLRQGGSRDTQY
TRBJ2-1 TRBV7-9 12 ASSQGLAINEQF
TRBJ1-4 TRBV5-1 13 ASRLGSGTNEKLF
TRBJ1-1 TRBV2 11 ASTLEPNTEAF
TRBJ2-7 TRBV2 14 ASSLTSRGESYEQY
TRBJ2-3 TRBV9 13 ASSVGNRDTDTQY
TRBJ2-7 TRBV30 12 AWSVGTGNYEQY
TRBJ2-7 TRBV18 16 ASSPNRGVGTSGGEQY
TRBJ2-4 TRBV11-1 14 ASSSRQDLAKNIQY
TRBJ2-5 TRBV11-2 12 ASSYGTGKETQY
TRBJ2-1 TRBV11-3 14 ASSFWTLSSYNEQF
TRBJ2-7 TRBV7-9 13 SSRPSSGGAYEQY
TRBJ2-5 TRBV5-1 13 ASSSLAGTQETQY
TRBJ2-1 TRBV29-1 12 SVDAGADYNEQF
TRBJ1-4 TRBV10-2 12 ASSERGHGEKLF
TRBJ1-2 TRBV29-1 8 SVVQDGYT
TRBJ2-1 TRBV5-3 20 ARSYTDWDSLAGGPRYNEQF
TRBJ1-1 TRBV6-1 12 ASSGRQPNTEAF
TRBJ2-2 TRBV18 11 ASSPLRGGELF
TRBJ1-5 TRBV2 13 ASTRTGYSNQPQH
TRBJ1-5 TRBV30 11 AWRGQGNQPQH
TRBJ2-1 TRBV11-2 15 ASSLSALTGLRDEQF
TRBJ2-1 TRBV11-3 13 ASSFGTSGIDEQF
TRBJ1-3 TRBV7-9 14 ASSLAIGTAGNTIY
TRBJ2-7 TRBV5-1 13 ASSSWTGIGYEQY
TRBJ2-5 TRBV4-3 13 ASSLEGGAKETQY
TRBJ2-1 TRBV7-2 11 ASSRGDSNEQF
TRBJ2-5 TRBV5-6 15 ASSLNPLDSFQETQY
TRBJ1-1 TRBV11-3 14 ASSSRDRGGRTEAF
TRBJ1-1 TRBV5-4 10 ASSFGGTEAF
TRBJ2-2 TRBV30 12 AWSVRVYTGELF
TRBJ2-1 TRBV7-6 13 ASSLLAGGGSEQF
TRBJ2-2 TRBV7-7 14 ASSSWTNANTGELF
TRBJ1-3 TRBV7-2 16 ASSLEWEIPISGNTIY
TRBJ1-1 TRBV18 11 ASSYSPNTEAF
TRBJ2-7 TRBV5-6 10 ASSGREYEQY
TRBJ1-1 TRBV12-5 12 ASGLSGQGIEAF
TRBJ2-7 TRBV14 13 ASSLSGNRMDEQY
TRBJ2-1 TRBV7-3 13 ASSQQGAGYNEQF